Shown below are 11 T cell receptor beta chains from a single sample sequenced in a study of cytomegalovirus exposure and HLA in healthy donors. PCR involved 60 Vbeta and 13 Jbeta primers. Method: immunoSEQ multiplex PCR; TCRdb's copy keeps in-frame clones and lacks some. The table records tens of thousands of clones, about four fifths of them present only once. Sequenced sample: PBMCs. These receptor sequences come from a woman between 25 and 40 years old in good health and CMV-seronegative.

This clone was observed a single time. This chain connects TRBV29-1 to TRBJ2-5; weak D call: TRBD2 (6 bases). This CDR3 has 14 amino acids. Trimming shortened V by 5 bases and J by 7 bases, and 20 bases separated the two germline ends. Germline lookup yields CDR1 SQVTM and CDR2 ANQGSEA. The CDR3 nucleotides are TGCAGCGTTCATAGTTCGTTAATCGGGGGGACCCAGTACTTC. This translates into CSVHSSLIGGTQYF.

The V call is TRBV7-9, the J call TRBJ1-6; the match to TRBD1 covers 10 bases. Per the germline V gene, CDR1 is SEHNR and CDR2 is FQNEAQ (reference sequence). CDR3 length: 18 amino acids. Trimming cost V 5 bases and J 7 bases; bases outside gene matches: 14. CDR3 nucleotide sequence: TGTGCCAGCAGCCCGCTCGGGACAGGGGTCGGTAGGAATTCACCCCTCCACTTT. Amino acid sequence: CASSPLGTGVGRNSPLHF.

CDR3 nucleotide sequence: TGTGCCAGCAGCCAAGGGGCGGCGGGAGACGAAAAACTGTTTTTT. It specifies CASSQGAAGDEKLFF. The chain couples TRBV4-2 to TRBJ1-4; D ambiguous. CDR3 length: 15 amino acids. Deletions cut 1 base from V and 8 bases from J, with 14 bases between. The germline V gene has CDR1 LGHNA and CDR2 YNFKEQ.

V is TRBV30 and J is TRBJ2-7; 7 positions agree with TRBD2. CDR1 and CDR2 from the germline V gene are GTSNPN and SVGIG (reference sequence). V shed 0 bases, J shed 7 bases, and the junction held 3 bases outside the gene matches. The CDR3 extends over 12 amino acids. The CDR3 here is CAWSVGAGEQYF. Here the CDR3 DNA reads TGTGCCTGGAGTGTGGGAGCGGGGGAGCAGTACTTC.

The J gene is TRBJ1-6, the V gene TRBV5-1; D is undetermined. The CDR3 has 14 residues. The germline V and J ends were trimmed by 1 base and 7 bases, with 9 bases remaining between them. The germline V gene has CDR1 SGHRS and CDR2 YFSETQ. CDR3 DNA sequence: TGCGCCAGCAGCTTGCGGGGAGGAAATTCACCCCTCCACTTT. It encodes CASSLRGGNSPLHF. The variable domain in full, with the rest retrieved from reference TRBV5-1 and TRBJ1-6, is KAGVTQTPRYLIKTRGQQVTLSCSPISGHRSVSWYQQTPGQGLQFLFEYFSETQRNKGNFPGRFSGRQFSNSRSEMNVSTLELGDSALYLCASSLRGGNSPLHFGNGTRLTVT.

This chain joins TRBV6-5 and TRBJ2-1; TRBD1 agrees at 7 bases. Germline loops: CDR1 MNHEY, CDR2 SVGAGI. The CDR3 contains 14 residues. V dropped 0 bases and J dropped 9; count of bases not matched to a gene: 5. CDR3 amino acids: CASSYSRGGSEQFF. The CDR3, as DNA: TGTGCCAGCAGTTACTCGAGAGGGGGCAGTGAGCAGTTCTTC.

The V and J genes are TRBV7-9 and TRBJ1-2; D gene unclear. The CDR3 contains 14 residues. Per germline, CDR1 SEHNR and CDR2 FQNEAQ (reference sequence). V was cut by 2 bases and J by 2 bases, with 9 bases left in between. The CDR3 loop is CASSLYSQNYGYTF. In DNA form, the CDR3 reads TGTGCCAGCAGCTTATATTCGCAGAACTATGGCTACACCTTC.

This clone turned up a few times. This chain uses TRBV6-1 with TRBJ2-5; D may be TRBD2 (5 bases). The germline V gene encodes CDR1 MNHNS and CDR2 SASEGT. Between the trimmed V and J ends, which lost 4 bases and 5 bases, there was a span of 14 bases. This CDR3 region has 14 residues. CDR3 amino acids: CASSGTLIGETQYF. The CDR3 nucleotides read TGTGCCAGCAGTGGGACTCTTATCGGGGAGACCCAGTACTTC.

The chain couples TRBV16 to TRBJ1-1; weak D call: TRBD1 (6 bases). The CDR3 covers 14 residues. Germline CDR1 and CDR2: KGHSY and FQNENV. The ends were cut back, 2 bases at V and 8 bases at J, with 15 bases in the middle. The CDR3 reads CASSQGDGRGEAFF. The CDR3, as DNA: TGTGCCAGCAGCCAAGGTGACGGGAGGGGGGAAGCTTTCTTT. The complete variable domain, with remaining parts taken from reference TRBV16 and TRBJ1-1, reads GEEVAQTPKHLVRGEGQKAKLYCAPIKGHSYVFWYQQVLKNEFKFLISFQNENVFDETGMPKERFSAKCLPNSPCSLEIQATKLEDSAVYFCASSQGDGRGEAFFGQGTRLTVV.

This clone was detected once. This rearrangement joins TRBV7-2 to TRBJ2-2, with 8 bases aligning to TRBD2. The CDR3 consists of 16 residues. The J segment lost 4 bases and the V segment lost 5 bases, leaving 9 bases of the junction unmatched. Germline CDR1 reads SGHTA; CDR2 reads FQGNSA. The CDR3 sequence: CASSPGTRSSTGELFF. DNA of the CDR3: TGTGCCAGCAGCCCCGGGACTAGGTCGTCCACCGGGGAGCTGTTTTTT.

The rearrangement joins TRBV2 to TRBJ1-1; 7 bases are shared with TRBD1. CDR1 and CDR2 (germline): SNHLY, FYNNEI. V was pared by 6 bases and J by 4 bases, with 11 bases of the junction left unmatched. The CDR3 runs 15 residues. The CDR3 nucleotides are TGTGCCAGCAGAAACCTAATCGACAGGGCCACTGAAGCTTTCTTT. It encodes CASRNLIDRATEAFF. Using reference TRBV2 and TRBJ1-1 for the parts outside the CDR3, the full variable domain is EPEVTQTPSHQVTQMGQEVILRCVPISNHLYFYWYRQILGQKVEFLVSFYNNEISEKSEIFDDQFSVERPDGSNFTLKIRSTKLEDSAMYFCASRNLIDRATEAFFGQGTRLTVV.